The TCR beta chain described here comes from a study of CD8+CD57+ T cells in acquired aplastic anemia. In the study overall: DNA from sorted CD4+ and CD8+ cells averaged roughly 3.2 ug.

The patients chosen for sequencing had shown expansion of CD8+CD57+ cells (detected by flow cytometry). The cohort consisted entirely of patients having severe acquired aplastic anemia. Patients had received no therapy at the time of blood sampling. Template material for TCR beta VDJ and CDR3 profiling consisted of genomic DNA. TCRdb recomputed calls from the reads with MiXCR, one row per CDR3 protein. The repertoire has 150,000 to 180,000 distinct CDR3 sequences, roughly 54% of them found once; the top ten carry approximately 12%. Source material: sorted CD4+, CD8+, or CD8+CD57+ T cells (not recorded which) from PBMCs. The sequence was obtained from a human donor with aplastic anemia.

The CDR3 DNA reads as TGTGCCAGCAGTCCGGAGAGGGATCATTCACCCCTCCACTTT. It is translated as CASSPERDHSPLHF. The gene calls are TRBV2 and TRBJ1-6; unclear D gene. The CDR3 is 14 amino acids. The germline V gene encodes CDR1 SNHLY and CDR2 FYNNEI. Deletions cut 5 bases from V and 8 bases from J, with 13 bases between.